These 3 T cell receptor beta chains originate from one sample sequenced in a study of shared clonotypes between healthy human individuals. The method was immunoSEQ multiplex PCR; TCRdb's version includes in-frame clones alone and lacks a portion of them. The sample has millions of clones, roughly 96% seen once. Sequenced input: naive CD4+ T cells sorted from blood. As to subset: CD45RA+ positively selected. Receptors originate from a man between 18 and 29 years old in good health.

V is TRBV29-1 and J is TRBJ2-7; TRBD2 matches 13 bases. The CDR3 sequence is 14 residues long. V dropped 7 bases and J dropped 7; count of bases not matched to a gene: 10. Germline V gene lookup returns CDR1 SQVTM and CDR2 ANQGSEA. This CDR3 is CSARLGLAGEEQYF. CDR3 nucleotide sequence: TGCAGCGCCCGCCTCGGACTAGCGGGAGAGGAGCAGTACTTC.

For this clone: Other DNA sequences within the sample encode an identical CDR3. V is TRBV5-4 and J is TRBJ1-1; D gene unclear. Germline values: CDR1 SGHNT, CDR2 YYREEE (reference sequence). V shed 0 bases and J shed 1 base, with 4 bases lying between them. This CDR3 comprises 13 residues. DNA of the CDR3: TGTGCCAGCAGCTTGGCAGGGAACACTGAAGCTTTCTTT. As protein: CASSLAGNTEAFF.

This clone was observed once. The chain is built from TRBV5-1 and TRBJ2-5; tentatively, D is TRBD2 (6 bases). Germline V gene sequence: CDR1 SGHRS, CDR2 YFSETQ. The CDR3 is 15 residues long. Deletions cut 0 bases from V and 5 bases from J, with 14 bases between. The CDR3 coding sequence is TGCGCCAGCAGCTTGGAGGGACTCAGGGTGGAGACCCAGTACTTC. It encodes CASSLEGLRVETQYF.